The clone carrying this T cell receptor beta chain has at least ten counts. Its antigen is not known. Arm-PCR of CDR3 regions and iRepertoire HTBI primers were used to build TCR beta libraries. Methods used by the authors: Samples collectively showed approximately 62 TRBV and 14 TRBJ segments. TCRdb re-analysed the multiplex PCR reads in MiXCR, keeping a single row per CDR3 protein. These V and J calls originate from TCRdb's pipeline instead of the authors' own analysis. The sample consists of around 250,000 distinct CDR3 sequences, roughly 18% of them appearing once. The V gene's germline CDR1 is DFQATT and CDR2 SNEGSKA (reference sequence). This CDR3 comprises 13 residues. Trimming shortened V by 3 bases and J by 4 bases, and 12 bases separated the two germline ends. Stated time point: newly diagnosed GD, antithyroid drugs for less than 3 months. From RNA extracted from PBMCs, the TCR library was made.

This entry comes from a study of regulatory T cells in long-lasting Graves disease. Study-wide results and limits: Persistent disease preferred TRBV28, TRBJ1-2 and TRBJ2-5; new disease, TRBV20-1 and TRBJ2-1.

The same sample was also studied in work on T cells in Graves' hyperthyroidism and ophthalmopathy. This second study says: In patients aged 18 to 65, hyperthyroidism was newly diagnosed, with duration under 2 months. In validation, the model predicted ophthalmopathy. These predictions came a median 6.5 months before onset.

The material was peripheral blood mononuclear cells (PBMCs), obtained at new diagnosis, from a patient treated with antithyroid drugs. The chain employs TRBV20-1 and TRBJ1-1, with D possibly being TRBD1 (5 bases). The sequence derives from a woman younger than 45 with Graves disease. The CDR3 is CSASFGGGTEAFF. CDR3 DNA sequence: TGCAGTGCTAGTTTCGGGGGGGGCACTGAAGCTTTCTTT.